This TCR beta chain is from a study of cytomegalovirus exposure and HLA in healthy donors (TCRdb year 2017). Regarding the research as a whole: An earlier analysis of approximately 640 of the donors reported 250 to 350 Gb of sequence data and 117 million unique TCR beta sequences from roughly 180 million T cells. Approximately 310 gigabases of sequencing data and 80 million or so unique TCR sequences were included in an early release covering roughly 700 HLA-typed donors. Of the roughly 400 genotyped donors, approximately 82% fell in the genetic ancestry cluster associated with self-reported Caucasian donors. The study aimed to test whether cataloging public T cell receptors could reveal signatures of past pathogen exposure. The T cell repertoires of about 700 subjects were profiled by immunosequencing and related to cytomegalovirus serostatus. Along with the roughly 700-subject first cohort, a separate validation cohort of over a hundred different subjects was used. To predict cytomegalovirus infection status, the study combined high-throughput TCR immunosequencing, statistical association of individual TCRs with disease status, and machine learning. To study patterns of TCR occurrence, a later analysis re-analyzed previously published TCR beta repertoires from 600 to 750 donors and added high-resolution HLA genotyping. Rather than drawing on any new phenotypic data, the later analysis identified candidate immune exposures from TCR beta sequences and the way those sequences occurred across donors. An earlier analysis of approximately 630 of the donors applied high-throughput TCR beta sequencing to assess whether each TCR beta V gene segment acted as functional or pseudogenic. Donor age, sex, ethnicity and CMV serostatus were collected together with the repertoire data. Genome-wide SNP genotypes for about three fifths of the roughly 670 donors were used in a later genetic analysis, which treated that subset as a discovery cohort. Every repertoire in the discovery cohort had been generated on one and the same sequencing platform. Class I and class II HLA loci were covered by the typing at four-digit resolution. The number of typed donors differed by locus: about 629-630 for A, B, C, DRB1 and DQB1; 500 to 550 for DQA1; some 610 for DPA1; and roughly 450 for DPB1. Because of strong linkage in the cohort, roughly five DR-DQ haplotypes were treated as single units for association and clustering. Among around 400 genotyped donors of the cohort, an average of approximately 240,000 unique TCR beta nucleotide sequences was sequenced per donor, of which 15% to 20% were non-productive.

Overall study results and their limits: A further reported finding was that TCR beta sequences accurately predicted the HLA-A and HLA-B alleles for most subjects in the first cohort. In an earlier analysis of approximately 600 of the donors, most TCR beta V segments were observed in productive rearrangements about 87% or about 30% of the time, broadly matching IMGT annotations. In a later analysis, HLA-associated TCR beta chains showed more clonal expansion and lower generation probabilities than non-associated chains that were equally common. A later analysis reported that several top co-occurrence clusters appeared linked to parvovirus B19, influenza, CMV and Epstein-Barr virus. Because HLA typing was missing for some donors at each locus, association tests included only the typed subset. When HLA alleles, especially DR and DQ, strongly co-occurred, attributing TCR associations to individual alleles was difficult. The authors suggested that the approach could potentially be generalized to other disease states and immunological phenotypes. The presence/absence analyses assumed that sequencing depth was roughly uniform across donors, and that assumption may not be true. A few of the identified cytomegalovirus-associated TCR beta chains were confirmed in vitro to be specific for cytomegalovirus antigens. Because the 87-base-pair reads could not distinguish some IMGT-functional V segments, including TRBV6-2 and TRBV6-3, those segments were excluded. Immune exposure information for the cohort was limited to CMV serostatus. A total of around 150 TCR beta chains were listed by the study as associated with cytomegalovirus. Linkage disequilibrium might explain the correlated functional status among segregating V segments, but an unknown experimental factor could not be ruled out. A group of highly shared sequence variants was considered likely to be a technical artifact of the sequencing pipeline. Most CMV-associated TCR beta chains appeared to be HLA-restricted in a later analysis, and the HLA associations seemed to be driven largely by CMV exposure. According to a later genetic analysis, donors in an Asian-associated ancestry cluster had fewer N-insertions in productive TCRs than the approximately 650-donor mean. V-gene and J-gene trimming of TCR beta chains was associated with a missense DCLRE1C variant in a later genetic analysis, and the association was replicated in an independent cohort. Specific HLA alleles were associated with 16,951 TCR beta sequences at a false discovery rate of 0.05 in a later analysis. Because counts were too low, roughly 17 rarely observed V segments, including chromosome 9 orphons, were left out of the earlier analysis of some 640 of the donors. In this cohort, only TCR beta chains were sequenced, and detectable features were limited by the absence of alpha or paired-chain data. In a later analysis, the rate of TCR association differed among HLA loci, with DRB1 alleles having the most associated TCRs and HLA-C alleles having the fewest. Most TCR sequences were observed very rarely across donors, whereas some public TCRs were present in many individuals. The classifier was reported to diagnose cytomegalovirus status with high specificity and sensitivity in both the original and validation cohorts.

Library prep was done by the immunoSEQ multiplex PCR assay. For the multiplex PCR, a mixture combining 60 forward primers for TCR Vbeta segments and 13 reverse primers for TCR Jbeta segments was used. The CDR3 region of rearranged TCR beta genes was amplified from genomic DNA by a multiplex PCR assay. Amplified TCR beta libraries were sequenced as 87-base-pair reads on the Illumina HiSeq System. On the authors' methods: In a later analysis, around 80 million unique TCR beta chains were counted across the 650 to 700 repertoires, and roughly 11 million of these chains were shared by at least two donors. A nearest-neighbor algorithm error-corrected the raw reads and collapsed the reads into unique sequences, merging closely related sequences to remove PCR and sequencing errors. CDR3 sequences were aligned to IMGT reference sequences to assign V, D and J gene segments. For a sequence to be retained, a match of at least six nucleotides was required to both a V gene segment and a J gene segment. A rearrangement counted as productive if the CDR3 had no stop codons and remained in frame with V and J, and every other rearrangement counted as non-productive. CDR3 was defined according to IMGT convention as the region running from the second conserved V-encoded cysteine to the conserved J-encoded phenylalanine. Sequences without an unambiguous match to a single V gene segment were excluded from the earlier analysis of several hundred of the donors. An earlier analysis of a few hundred of the donors called V segments functional above 56.7% productive rearrangements and segregating when the between-donor standard deviation exceeded 5%. A statistical classification framework was built to diagnose cytomegalovirus status from the catalog of TCR beta chain sequences. V and J gene assignment, in a later analysis, came from comparing TCR nucleotide sequences with IMGT/GENE-DB human TR gene sequences. A later analysis assigned CDR3 sequences and most-parsimonious VDJ recombination scenarios with the TCRdist pipeline. A later analysis defined each TCR beta chain by its CDR3 amino acid sequence plus V-gene family, and excluded reads lacking a unique V-gene family. A later analysis removed 550 to 650 highly shared, low-generation-probability nucleotide sequences to deal with suspected cross-contamination and a sequencing artifact. In a later analysis, a clonal expansion index for each public chain was calculated from normalized within-repertoire ranks of inferred template counts. In a later analysis, generation probabilities were computed using a VDJ recombination model fitted to out-of-frame rearrangements, and the results were checked against IGoR. A later analysis scored TCR-TCR, TCR-HLA and TCR-CMV co-occurrence with hypergeometric tests, applying a repertoire-size bias correction to TCR pairs. To estimate false discovery rates, a later analysis permuted the HLA or CMV assignments 20 times. In a later analysis, co-occurring TCRs were grouped using DBSCAN, with TCRdist sequence similarity added in when clustering inside HLA-allele-positive subsets. Repertoires with fewer than 30,000 or more than 120,000 public chains, plus five repertoires with anomalous nucleotide sharing, were excluded from co-occurrence clustering. Sourced from immuneACCESS, this table was stored by TCRdb with only in-frame sequences that have V and J called. A share of the clones is absent; for the studies checked, an unresolved V gene accounts for under half, and the remainder has no known explanation. V and J calls plus clone size are reproduced from that table; the DNA served to infer D and trimming. The sample table shows approximately 89,000 clones, and approximately 80% are seen once. Roughly 3.6% of the sample lies in the top ten.

Regarding this clone: Its antigen is not yet known. Base qualities are not recorded, but no much larger clone differs from it by a single base.

The cohort consisted of hundreds of healthy bone marrow donors. At the time of sampling, all cohort members were nominally healthy, though unrecorded immune exposures were likely present. The donor tested CMV seronegative and was one of the 352 seronegative cohort members. Every donor gave a peripheral blood sample, and the peripheral blood mononuclear cells from that sample were used for TCR beta sequencing. Genomic DNA was extracted from the blood cell samples with the Qiagen DNeasy Blood Extraction Kit. V and J lose 5 bases and 7 bases, and a span of 12 bases separates them. From the germline V gene, CDR1 is SGHRS and CDR2 is YFSETQ. Including cysteine and phenylalanine, the CDR3 has 12 amino acids. Just CDR3 DNA is preserved here, 36 bases in frame from base 1.

This clonotype originated in a man in his thirties or forties in good health and CMV-seronegative. The chain employs TRBV5-1 and TRBJ1-2; the D gene is not confidently resolved. Sequencing was carried out using PBMCs. Here is the DNA: TGCGCCAGCAGGCAGGAAGAAGGTGGCTACACCTTC. The encoded protein is CASRQEEGGYTF.